A single sample gave rise to the 16 T cell receptor beta chains below, sequenced in a study of blood T cell repertoires in COVID-19. The method was immunoSEQ multiplex PCR; TCRdb's version includes in-frame clones alone and lacks a portion of them. The sample has 140,000 to 150,000 clones, around four fifths seen once. Sample: PBMCs or T cells enriched from blood (not recorded which). The receptors derive from a woman aged 40 to 50 who had recovered from COVID-19.

This clone was seen just once. The chain joins TRBV5-1 to TRBJ1-3; D might be TRBD1 (5 bases). CDR1 and CDR2 from the germline V gene are SGHRS and YFSETQ. This CDR3 region has 14 residues. Between the trimmed V and J ends, which lost 4 bases and 0 bases, there was a span of 8 bases. The CDR3 reads CASSQDSSGNTIYF. CDR3 nucleotides: TGCGCCAGCAGCCAAGACAGCTCTGGAAACACCATATATTTT.

V usage is TRBV2 and J usage is TRBJ2-7; D is unclear. Germline V gene lookup returns CDR1 SNHLY and CDR2 FYNNEI. This CDR3 has 12 amino acids. Trimming shortened V by 3 bases and J by 9 bases, and 12 bases separated the two germline ends. The CDR3 loop is CASSDPRSTQYF. CDR3 coding DNA: TGTGCCAGCAGTGATCCGAGATCAACGCAGTACTTC.

The chain is built from TRBV15 and TRBJ1-4, with 8 bases fitting TRBD1. With V trimmed by 5 bases and J by 4 bases, 9 bases remained unmatched. CDR1 and CDR2 (germline): LNHNV, YYDKDF (reference sequence). The CDR3 consists of 16 residues. The CDR3 spells CATSGLQGAGNEKLFF. The CDR3 nucleotides are TGTGCCACCAGCGGGCTCCAGGGGGCCGGTAATGAAAAACTGTTTTTT.

The rearrangement joins TRBV3-1 (or the pseudogene TRBV3-2) to TRBJ2-3; TRBD2 matches 11 bases. With V trimmed by 0 bases and J by 6 bases, 26 bases remained unmatched. The CDR3 is 23 residues long. Germline V lookup: CDR1 LGHDT, CDR2 YNNKEL (reference sequence). The CDR3 nucleotides are TGTGCCAGCAGCCAAGATAGGAGGAGGTTCGGTCTAGCGGGGGGCACGGGAAGGGATACGCAGTATTTT. As protein: CASSQDRRRFGLAGGTGRDTQYF.

This clone was seen a few times. The rearrangement links TRBV7-8 to TRBJ1-1, with no clear D. With 5 bases removed from V and 0 bases from J, the gap between germline ends came to 16 bases. CDR1 and CDR2 (germline): SGHVS, FQNEAQ. The CDR3 is made up of 16 amino acids. CDR3 sequence: CASSQGFGLMNTEAFF. The CDR3 DNA reads as TGTGCCAGCAGCCAAGGGTTTGGACTTATGAACACTGAAGCTTTCTTT.

The genes are TRBV11-2 and TRBJ1-5; TRBD1 might be the D (5 bases). Germline V gene sequence: CDR1 SGHAT, CDR2 FQNNGV. This CDR3 region has 14 residues. The V end was cut by 4 bases, the J end by 6 bases, with 13 bases between. The CDR3 loop reads CASSSGWGGQPQHF. The CDR3 DNA reads TGTGCCAGCAGCTCCGGATGGGGCGGTCAGCCCCAGCATTTT.

The CDR3 DNA reads TGTGCCAGCAGTTCACAGGGGCTCGAGCAGTACTTC. Protein: CASSSQGLEQYF. V is TRBV7-9 and J is TRBJ2-7; 7 nucleotides agree with TRBD1. V dropped 6 bases and J dropped 6; count of bases not matched to a gene: 5. The CDR3 is 12 residues long. Per the germline V gene, CDR1 is SEHNR and CDR2 is FQNEAQ (reference sequence).

The J gene is TRBJ2-7, the V gene TRBV6-1, with D perhaps matching TRBD1 (6 bases). Germline values: CDR1 MNHNS, CDR2 SASEGT. V lost 1 base and J 2 bases, leaving 12 bases between the germline ends. The CDR3 has 15 amino acids. Here the CDR3 reads CASSEGQVETYEQYF. CDR3 coding DNA: TGTGCCAGCAGTGAAGGACAGGTAGAGACCTACGAGCAGTACTTC.

The chain has TRBV13 and TRBJ2-7, with no clear D. The CDR3 is 14 amino acids. Per germline, CDR1 PRHDT and CDR2 FYEKMQ (reference sequence). Deletions cut 2 bases from V and 4 bases from J, with 12 bases between. The CDR3 is CASSLPSAGYEQYF. The CDR3 coding sequence is TGTGCCAGCAGCTTACCCAGCGCCGGGTACGAGCAGTACTTC.

This clone came up a few times. The rearrangement links TRBV19 to TRBJ1-2; D is unresolved. V was pared by 7 bases and J by 3 bases, with 12 bases between. The CDR3 length is 13 residues. Looked up from germline, CDR1 is LNHDA and CDR2 is SQIVND (reference sequence). CDR3 protein: CASKYGEYYGYTF. The DNA for the CDR3 is TGTGCCAGTAAATACGGGGAATACTATGGCTACACCTTC.

This rearrangement joins TRBV6-4 to TRBJ2-1; a weak D match, TRBD2 (6 bases). The germline CDR1 and CDR2 sequences are MRHNA and SNTAGT. The length of the CDR3 is 13 residues. Trimming pared 4 bases from V and 9 bases from J, leaving 13 bases between. CDR3 sequence (DNA): TGTGCCAGCAGTGTGTCACTAGCTGGTGAGCAGTTCTTC. It is translated as CASSVSLAGEQFF.

The chain couples TRBV11-3 to TRBJ2-1, with 13 bases identical to TRBD2. V lost 6 bases and J lost 8; bases outside the gene matches: 7. The germline CDR1 and CDR2 sequences are SGHNT and YENEEA. There are 15 residues in the CDR3. The CDR3 bases are TGTGCCAGCAGGCGAACTAGCGGGGGGGCGGATGAGCAGTTCTTC. The encoded protein is CASRRTSGGADEQFF. The variable domain in full, with the rest retrieved from reference TRBV11-3 and TRBJ2-1, is EAGVVQSPRYKIIEKKQPVAFWCNPISGHNTLYWYLQNLGQGPELLIRYENEEAVDDSQLPKDRFSAERLKGVDSTLKIQPAELGDSAVYLCASRRTSGGADEQFFGPGTRLTVL.

This clone was found a few times. J is TRBJ1-4 and V is TRBV6-1, with D unclear. The CDR3 is made up of 17 amino acids. Deletions cut 6 bases from V and 0 bases from J, with 17 bases between. Germline V gives CDR1 MNHNS, CDR2 SASEGT. The CDR3 loop reads CASREPDIQTTNEKLFF. CDR3 nucleotide sequence: TGTGCCAGCAGGGAACCCGACATCCAGACAACTAATGAAAAACTGTTTTTT.

The chain joins TRBV11-3 to TRBJ1-3; D call uncertain. The V gene's germline CDR1 is SGHNT and CDR2 YENEEA. V lost 5 bases to trimming and J lost 0 bases, with 5 bases between them. CDR3 length: 13 amino acids. As DNA, the CDR3 is TGTGCCAGCAGCGCAGGCTCTGGAAACACCATATATTTT. Protein product: CASSAGSGNTIYF.

The chain uses TRBV6-1 and TRBJ1-1; D possibly corresponds to TRBD1 (5 bases). V shed 3 bases and J shed 0 bases, with 11 bases lying between them. Per the germline V gene, CDR1 is MNHNS and CDR2 is SASEGT. The CDR3 length is 15 residues. The CDR3 protein is CASSELRVLNTEAFF. The CDR3 DNA sequence: TGTGCCAGCAGTGAGCTCAGGGTCTTGAACACTGAAGCTTTCTTT.

This chain uses TRBV24-1 with TRBJ2-5; 7 bases line up with TRBD1. The CDR3 sequence is 14 residues long. J gave up 3 bases and V 3 bases, and 3 bases lay outside the gene matches. Looked up from germline, CDR1 is KGHDR and CDR2 is SFDVKD. The CDR3 is CATSDPDREETQYF. The CDR3 region has the DNA TGTGCCACCAGTGATCCAGACAGGGAAGAGACCCAGTACTTC.